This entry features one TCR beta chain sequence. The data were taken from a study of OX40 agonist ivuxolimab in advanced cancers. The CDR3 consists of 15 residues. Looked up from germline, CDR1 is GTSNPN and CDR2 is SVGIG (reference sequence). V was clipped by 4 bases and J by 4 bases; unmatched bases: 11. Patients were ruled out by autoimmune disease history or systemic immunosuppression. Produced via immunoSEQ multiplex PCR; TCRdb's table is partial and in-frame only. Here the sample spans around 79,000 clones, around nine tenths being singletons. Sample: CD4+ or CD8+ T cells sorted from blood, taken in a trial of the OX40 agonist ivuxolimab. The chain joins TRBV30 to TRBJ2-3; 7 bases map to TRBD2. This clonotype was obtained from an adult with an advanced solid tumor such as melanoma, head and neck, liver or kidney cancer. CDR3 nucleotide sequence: TGTGCCTGGAATGGGGGGAGGGTTGGACCAGATACGCAGTATTTT. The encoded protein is CAWNGGRVGPDTQYF.